Listed here are 7 T cell receptor beta chains from one sample, sequenced in a study of regulatory T cells in long-lasting Graves disease. The sample's time point: newly diagnosed GD, antithyroid drugs for less than 3 months. Construction of the TCR library relied on RNA isolated from PBMCs. Assembly of TCR beta libraries relied on iRepertoire HTBI primers together with Arm-PCR of CDR3 regions. TCRdb processed the multiplex PCR reads anew with MiXCR; each CDR3 protein has one entry. The sample includes hundreds of thousands of distinct CDR3 sequences, roughly 15% of them seen just once. These same records also appear under a second study, on T cells in Graves' hyperthyroidism and ophthalmopathy.

Sequencing was performed on peripheral blood mononuclear cells (PBMCs), taken at new diagnosis, from a patient treated with antithyroid drugs. Receptors originate from a woman in her twenties or thirties with Graves disease.

This clonotype has ten or more counts. The V gene is TRBV11-2, the J gene TRBJ1-2; D is unresolved. CDR3 length: 14 residues. Trimming stripped 0 bases from V and 4 bases from J, with 9 bases between. Germline V lookup: CDR1 SGHAT, CDR2 FQNNGV. The CDR3 here is CASSLDQVRYGYTF. The CDR3 DNA reads TGTGCCAGCAGCTTAGATCAGGTCCGCTATGGCTACACCTTC.

This rearrangement joins TRBV7-9 to TRBJ2-7; no clear D. The CDR3 has 14 amino acids. The germline CDR1 and CDR2 sequences are SEHNR and FQNEAQ (reference sequence). Trimming took off 5 bases at V and 0 bases at J, with 11 bases between the two ends. The CDR3 DNA reads as TGTGCCAGCAGCCCGGTAGCCTCCTCCTACGAGCAGTACTTC. This translates into CASSPVASSYEQYF.

This clonotype was detected many times. This rearrangement joins TRBV30 to TRBJ1-4; D perhaps matches TRBD1 (5 bases). V dropped 2 bases and J dropped 0 bases, with 13 bases sitting between them. From germline, CDR1 is GTSNPN and CDR2 SVGIG (reference sequence). The CDR3 extends over 16 amino acids. CDR3 sequence: CAWSQGRGPTNEKLFF. CDR3 bases: TGTGCCTGGAGTCAAGGTCGGGGCCCAACTAATGAAAAACTGTTTTTT.

V and J are TRBV5-1 and TRBJ1-3, with a possible D match to TRBD1 (6 bases). The V gene's germline CDR1 is SGHRS and CDR2 YFSETQ. The germline V and J ends were trimmed by 4 bases and 0 bases, with 14 bases remaining between them. The CDR3 runs 16 residues. For the CDR3, the DNA is TGCGCCAGCAGCCGGACGACAGGCCCCTCTGGAAACACCATATATTTT. This sequence encodes CASSRTTGPSGNTIYF.

The table lists this clonotype with a few counts. This chain uses TRBV19 with TRBJ2-1, with D perhaps TRBD2 (6 bases). This CDR3 comprises 18 residues. Germline values: CDR1 LNHDA, CDR2 SQIVND (reference sequence). V dropped 2 bases and J dropped 0 bases, with 17 bases sitting between them. The CDR3 bases are TGTGCCAGTAGTATAACCGGGGGTATACCCAGCTCCTACAATGAGCAGTTCTTC. It encodes CASSITGGIPSSYNEQFF.

The sample holds one count of this clonotype. V usage is TRBV18 and J usage is TRBJ1-3; the match to TRBD1 covers 8 bases. Germline values: CDR1 KGHSH, CDR2 LQKENI. This CDR3 has 16 residues. V was pared by 6 bases and J by 2 bases, with 9 bases of the junction left unmatched. CDR3 loop: CASSATGTGPGNTIYF. In DNA form, the CDR3 reads TGTGCCAGCTCGGCCACCGGGACAGGCCCTGGAAACACCATATATTTT. The full variable domain, with the rest looked up from reference TRBV18 and TRBJ1-3, is NAGVMQNPRHLVRRRGQEARLRCSPMKGHSHVYWYRQLPEEGLKFMVYLQKENIIDESGMPKERFSAEFPKEGPSILRIQQVVRGDSAAYFCASSATGTGPGNTIYFGEGSWLTVV.

The table lists this clonotype with a count of one. This rearrangement joins TRBV20-1 to TRBJ1-6; D uncertain. This CDR3 has 15 amino acids. Germline V gene lookup returns CDR1 DFQATT and CDR2 SNEGSKA (reference sequence). V was trimmed by 6 bases and J by 0 bases, leaving 12 bases between them. CDR3 sequence reads: CSASYQSSYNSPLHF. The DNA for the CDR3 is TGCAGTGCCTCCTACCAGAGCTCCTATAATTCACCCCTCCACTTT.